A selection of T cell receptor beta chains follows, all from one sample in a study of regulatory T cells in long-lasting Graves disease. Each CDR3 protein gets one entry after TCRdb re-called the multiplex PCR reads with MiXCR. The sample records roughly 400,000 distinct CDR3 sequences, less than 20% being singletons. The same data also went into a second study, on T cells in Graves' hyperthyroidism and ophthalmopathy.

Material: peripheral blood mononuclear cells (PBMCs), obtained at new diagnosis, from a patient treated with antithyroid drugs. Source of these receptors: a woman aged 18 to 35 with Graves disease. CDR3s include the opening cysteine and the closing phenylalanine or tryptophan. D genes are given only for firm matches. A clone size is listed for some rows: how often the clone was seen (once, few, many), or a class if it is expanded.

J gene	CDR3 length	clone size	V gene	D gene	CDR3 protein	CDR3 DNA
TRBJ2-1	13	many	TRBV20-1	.	CSAKGSSYNEQFF	TGCAGTGCTAAAGGGAGCTCCTACAATGAGCAGTTCTTC
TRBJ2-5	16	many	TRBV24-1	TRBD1	CATSGVTGTGQETQYF	TGTGCCACCAGTGGAGTAACGGGGACAGGGCAAGAGACCCAGTACTTC
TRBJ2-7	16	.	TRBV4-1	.	CASSQPPELGDYEQYF	TGCGCCAGCAGCCAACCCCCTGAACTGGGGGACTACGAGCAGTACTTC
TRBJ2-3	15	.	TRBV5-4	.	CASSSPGVSGDTQYF	TGTGCCAGCAGCTCACCGGGAGTCTCAGGGGATACGCAGTATTTT
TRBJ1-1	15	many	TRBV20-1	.	CSALLLTGGNTEAFF	TGCAGTGCGCTCCTATTGACAGGCGGGAACACTGAAGCTTTCTTT
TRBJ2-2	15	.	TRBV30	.	CAWSAGASNTGELFF	TGTGCCTGGAGTGCTGGGGCATCGAACACCGGGGAGCTGTTTTTT
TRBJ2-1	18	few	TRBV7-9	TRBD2	CASSRGTSGRALFDEQFF	TGTGCCAGCAGCCGGGGGACTAGCGGGAGGGCCCTCTTCGATGAGCAGTTCTTC
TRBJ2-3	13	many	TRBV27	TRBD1	CASHRGSTDTQYF	TGTGCCAGCCACAGGGGGAGCACAGATACGCAGTATTTT
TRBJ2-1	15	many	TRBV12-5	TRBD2	CASGSSGAIYNEQFF	TGTGCTAGTGGCTCAAGCGGGGCGATTTACAATGAGCAGTTCTTC
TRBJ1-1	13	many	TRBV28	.	CASSLGPGTEAFF	TGTGCCAGCAGTTTGGGTCCAGGGACTGAAGCTTTCTTT
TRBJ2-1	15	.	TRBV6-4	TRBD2	CASSSTGLAVHEQFF	TGTGCCAGCAGTTCCACGGGACTAGCGGTCCATGAGCAGTTCTTC
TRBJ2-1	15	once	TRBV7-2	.	CASSLGPREYNEQFF	TGTGCCAGCAGCTTAGGGCCTAGAGAATACAATGAGCAGTTCTTC
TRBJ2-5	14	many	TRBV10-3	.	CAIRGAFSQETQYF	TGTGCCATCAGGGGGGCTTTCTCTCAAGAGACCCAGTACTTC
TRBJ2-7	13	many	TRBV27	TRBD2	CASSSGGGYEQYF	TGTGCCAGCAGCTCGGGAGGTGGCTACGAGCAGTACTTC
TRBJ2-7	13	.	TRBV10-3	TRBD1	CATAGQGGDEQYF	TGTGCCACCGCCGGACAGGGCGGAGACGAGCAGTACTTC
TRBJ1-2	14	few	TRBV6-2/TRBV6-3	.	CASSRDGYNYGYTF	TGTGCCAGCAGCCGAGACGGTTATAACTATGGCTACACCTTC
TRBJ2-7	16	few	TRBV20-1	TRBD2	CSASPPTSGSEYEQYF	TGCAGTGCTAGTCCTCCGACTAGCGGGAGCGAATACGAGCAGTACTTC
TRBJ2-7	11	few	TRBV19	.	CASRAGYEQYF	TGTGCCAGTAGGGCGGGCTACGAGCAGTACTTC
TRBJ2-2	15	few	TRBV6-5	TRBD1	CASSSRGKNTGELFF	TGTGCCAGCAGTTCCAGGGGGAAGAACACCGGGGAGCTGTTTTTT
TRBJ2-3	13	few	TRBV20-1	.	CSATQGLTDTQYF	TGCAGTGCTACCCAGGGCCTCACAGATACGCAGTATTTT
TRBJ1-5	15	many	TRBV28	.	CASRQLVPFNQPQHF	TGTGCCAGCAGACAGCTCGTACCGTTCAATCAGCCCCAGCATTTT
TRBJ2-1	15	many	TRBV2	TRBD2	CASIPAGGSYNEQFF	TGTGCCAGCATTCCAGCGGGAGGGTCCTACAATGAGCAGTTCTTC
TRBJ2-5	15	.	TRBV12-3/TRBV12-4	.	CASSLDGIVSETQYF	TGTGCCAGCAGTTTAGACGGGATTGTTTCGGAGACCCAGTACTTC
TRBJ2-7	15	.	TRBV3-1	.	CASSARAYGTGEQYF	TGTGCCAGCAGTGCTCGGGCCTACGGAACAGGGGAGCAGTACTTC
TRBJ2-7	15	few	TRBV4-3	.	CASSPEWAGPYEQYF	TGCGCCAGCAGCCCCGAGTGGGCGGGCCCCTACGAGCAGTACTTC
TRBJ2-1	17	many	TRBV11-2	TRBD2	CASSLDLRLAGGNEQFF	TGTGCCAGCAGCTTAGATCTGCGTCTAGCGGGAGGAAATGAGCAGTTCTTC
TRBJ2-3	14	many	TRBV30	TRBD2	CAWRLAGSTDTQYF	TGTGCCTGGCGACTAGCGGGGAGCACAGATACGCAGTATTTT
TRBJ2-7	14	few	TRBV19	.	CASSSGSPGYEQYF	TGTGCCAGTAGTTCCGGGTCCCCGGGCTACGAGCAGTACTTC
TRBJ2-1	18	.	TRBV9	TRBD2	CASSVQGLAGGSYNEQFF	TGTGCCAGCAGCGTCCAAGGACTAGCGGGAGGCTCCTACAATGAGCAGTTCTTC
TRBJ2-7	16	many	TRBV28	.	CASSFPPGLSSYEQYF	TGTGCCAGCAGTTTTCCCCCGGGACTTAGCTCATACGAGCAGTACTTC
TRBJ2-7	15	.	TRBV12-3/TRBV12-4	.	CASSLGGSLSYGQYF	TGTGCCAGCAGTTTAGGTGGGTCCCTCTCCTACGGGCAGTACTTC
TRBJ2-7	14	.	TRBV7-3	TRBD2	CASSSWTSGYEQYF	TGTGCCAGCAGTTCCTGGACTAGCGGGTACGAGCAGTACTTC
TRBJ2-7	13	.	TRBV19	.	CASNEGMTYEQYF	TGTGCCAGTAACGAGGGTATGACCTACGAGCAGTACTTC
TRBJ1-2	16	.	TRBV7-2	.	CASSLGGGTANYGYTF	TGTGCCAGCAGCTTAGGGGGGGGGACTGCAAACTATGGCTACACCTTC
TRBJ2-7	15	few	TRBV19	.	CASSGFGGASYEQYF	TGTGCCAGTAGTGGGTTCGGGGGAGCCTCCTACGAGCAGTACTTC
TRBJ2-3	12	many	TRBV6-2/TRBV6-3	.	CASSSIADTQYF	TGTGCCAGCAGTTCCATCGCAGATACGCAGTATTTT
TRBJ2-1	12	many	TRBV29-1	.	CSVRLAYNEQFF	TGCAGCGTCCGACTAGCCTACAATGAGCAGTTCTTC
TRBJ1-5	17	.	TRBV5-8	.	CASSLWEDAYSNQPQHF	TGTGCCAGCAGCTTGTGGGAAGACGCTTATAGCAATCAGCCCCAGCATTTT
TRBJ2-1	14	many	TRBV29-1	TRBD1	CSVEGRGFYNEQFF	TGCAGCGTTGAGGGCAGGGGGTTCTACAATGAGCAGTTCTTC
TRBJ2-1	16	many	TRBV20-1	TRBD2	CSAIGGAGEGYNEQFF	TGCAGTGCCATAGGAGGGGCGGGAGAGGGCTACAATGAGCAGTTCTTC
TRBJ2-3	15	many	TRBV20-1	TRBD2	CSAPSGLAGTDTQYF	TGCAGTGCACCCTCCGGACTAGCGGGAACAGATACGCAGTATTTT
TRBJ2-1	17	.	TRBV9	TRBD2	CASSAEGLAGEYNEQFF	TGTGCCAGCAGCGCAGAGGGACTAGCGGGAGAGTACAATGAGCAGTTCTTC
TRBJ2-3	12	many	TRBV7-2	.	CASSFQRDTQYF	TGTGCCAGCAGCTTCCAGCGCGATACGCAGTATTTT
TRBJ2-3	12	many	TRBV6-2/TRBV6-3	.	CASQDSTDTQYF	TGTGCCAGCCAGGACAGCACAGATACGCAGTATTTT
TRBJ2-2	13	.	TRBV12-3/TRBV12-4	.	CASSFMGTGELFF	TGTGCCAGCAGTTTTATGGGCACCGGGGAGCTGTTTTTT